Given below is one TCR beta chain in context. Enrollees, roughly 18 to 89 years old, lived in 20 to 25 US areas. Cohort allocation depended upon clinical history that participants reported. This entry comes from a study of blood T cell repertoires in COVID-19. On the study more broadly: Nucleic acid was either cDNA or gDNA, and it came from T cells, B-cell-depleted T cells, or PBMCs.

Per the authors' pipeline: For nucleated cells, counts were estimated from reference gene primer amplification. TCRdb's copy holds only in-frame clones and misses some; the assay was immunoSEQ multiplex PCR. The V and J calls and the clone size are those of that table, but D and trimming were determined from the DNA. Of hundreds of thousands of clones listed, about 89% were seen once; the top ten hold around 2%. This CDR3 is 17 amino acids long. V trimming: 0 bases; J trimming: 3 bases; junction bases outside the gene matches: 7. Germline V gives CDR1 KGHSH, CDR2 LQKENI. V is TRBV18 and J is TRBJ1-5; 8 bases are a match to TRBD1. The sequenced material came from PBMCs or T cells enriched from blood (not recorded which). The sequence was collected from a woman aged 18-29 years who had recovered from COVID-19. Written as DNA, the CDR3 is TGTGCCAGCTCACCACCTTTCAGGGGGCGCCTCAATCAGCCCCAGCATTTT. Translation: CASSPPFRGRLNQPQHF.